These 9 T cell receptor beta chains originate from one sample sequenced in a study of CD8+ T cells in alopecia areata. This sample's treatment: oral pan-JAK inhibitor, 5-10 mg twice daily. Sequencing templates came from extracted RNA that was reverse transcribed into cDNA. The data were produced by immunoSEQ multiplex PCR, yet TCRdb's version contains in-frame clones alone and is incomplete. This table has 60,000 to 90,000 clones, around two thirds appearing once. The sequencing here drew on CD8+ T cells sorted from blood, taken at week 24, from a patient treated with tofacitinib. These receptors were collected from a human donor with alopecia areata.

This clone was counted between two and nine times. CDR3 in DNA: TGTGCCAGCAGTGAGGACCTTAATAACGGCTACACCTTC. It yields the protein CASSEDLNNGYTF. The gene calls are TRBV25-1 and TRBJ1-2; the D is unclear. This CDR3 has 13 residues. Germline V gene data show CDR1 as MGHDK and CDR2 as SYGVNS. Between the trimmed V and J ends, which lost 3 bases and 8 bases, there was a span of 13 bases.

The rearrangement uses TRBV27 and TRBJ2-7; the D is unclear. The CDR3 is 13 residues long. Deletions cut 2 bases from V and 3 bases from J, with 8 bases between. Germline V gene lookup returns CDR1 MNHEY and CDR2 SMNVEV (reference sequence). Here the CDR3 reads CASSLGTFYEQYF. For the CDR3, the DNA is TGTGCCAGCAGTTTAGGCACATTCTACGAGCAGTACTTC.

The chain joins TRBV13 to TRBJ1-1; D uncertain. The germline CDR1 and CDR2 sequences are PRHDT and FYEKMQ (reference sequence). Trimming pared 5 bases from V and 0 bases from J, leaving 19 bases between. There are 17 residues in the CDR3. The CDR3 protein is CASSPPLGANMNTEAFF. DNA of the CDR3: TGTGCCAGCAGCCCGCCCCTTGGAGCCAACATGAACACTGAAGCTTTCTTT.

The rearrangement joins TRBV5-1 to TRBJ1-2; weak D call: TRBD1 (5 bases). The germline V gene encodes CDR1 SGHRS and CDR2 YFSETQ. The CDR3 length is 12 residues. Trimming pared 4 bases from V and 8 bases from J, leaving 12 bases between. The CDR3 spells CASSVDSYGYTF. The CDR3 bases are TGCGCCAGCAGCGTTGACAGCTACGGCTACACCTTC.

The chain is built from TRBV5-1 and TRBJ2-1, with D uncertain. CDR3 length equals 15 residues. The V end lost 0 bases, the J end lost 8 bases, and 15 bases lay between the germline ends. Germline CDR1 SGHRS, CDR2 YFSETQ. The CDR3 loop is CASSLGDGVADEQFF. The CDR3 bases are TGCGCCAGCAGCTTGGGTGATGGGGTTGCCGATGAGCAGTTCTTC.

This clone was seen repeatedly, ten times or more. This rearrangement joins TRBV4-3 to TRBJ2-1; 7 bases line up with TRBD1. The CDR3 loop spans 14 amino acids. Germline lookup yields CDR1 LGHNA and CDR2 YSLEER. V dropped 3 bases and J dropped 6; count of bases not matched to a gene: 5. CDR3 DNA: TGCGCCAGCAGCCAGGCACAGGGGTTCAATGAGCAGTTCTTC. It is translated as CASSQAQGFNEQFF.

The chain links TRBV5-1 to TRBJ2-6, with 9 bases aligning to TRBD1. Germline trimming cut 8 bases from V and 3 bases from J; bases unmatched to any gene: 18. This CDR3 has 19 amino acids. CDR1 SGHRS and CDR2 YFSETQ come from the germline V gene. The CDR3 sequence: CASREEGRDRAFGANVLTF. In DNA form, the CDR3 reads TGCGCCAGTAGGGAGGAAGGCCGGGACAGGGCCTTTGGGGCCAACGTCCTGACTTTC.

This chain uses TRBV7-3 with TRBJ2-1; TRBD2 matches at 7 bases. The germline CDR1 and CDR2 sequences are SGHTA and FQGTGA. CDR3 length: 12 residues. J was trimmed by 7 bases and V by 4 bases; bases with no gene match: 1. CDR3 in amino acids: CASSSAGNEQFF. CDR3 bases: TGTGCCAGCAGCTCAGCGGGGAATGAGCAGTTCTTC.

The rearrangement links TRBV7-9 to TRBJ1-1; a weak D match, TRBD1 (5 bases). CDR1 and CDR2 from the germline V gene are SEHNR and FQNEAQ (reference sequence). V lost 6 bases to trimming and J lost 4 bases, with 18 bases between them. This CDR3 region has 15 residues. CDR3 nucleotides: TGTGCCAGCAGTCCCTCGGGGGATTTGGGCACTGAAGCTTTCTTT. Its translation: CASSPSGDLGTEAFF. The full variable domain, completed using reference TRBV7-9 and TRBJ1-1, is DTGVSQNPRHKITKRGQNVTFRCDPISEHNRLYWYRQTLGQGPEFLTYFQNEAQLEKSRLLSDRFSAERPKGSFSTLEIQRTEQGDSAMYLCASSPSGDLGTEAFFGQGTRLTVV.